A single sample is the source of the 14 T cell receptor beta chains below, sequenced in a study of post-analysis software for immune sequencing data. General study results and limits: Patients used a handful of TRBV segments, including TRBV5-6, TRBV5-1 and TRBV20-1, more often than controls.

The TCR beta cDNA libraries carried unique molecular identifiers. MiXCR, applied by TCRdb to the PCR reads, yields one record per CDR3 protein. The sample shows about 400,000 distinct CDR3 sequences, roughly 35% of them seen only once. These TCRs' antigens remain unknown. Source material: blood. All receptors come from a girl between 5 and 17 years old with multiple sclerosis.

The chain combines TRBV27 with TRBJ2-7; D gene ambiguous. Germline-derived CDR1 and CDR2 are MNHEY and SMNVEV (reference sequence). Trimming took 4 bases from V and 0 from J, leaving 7 bases between them. The length of the CDR3 is 13 residues. The CDR3 is CASSYAYSYEQYF. CDR3 DNA sequence: TGTGCCAGCAGTTACGCCTACTCCTACGAGCAGTACTTC.

The chain recombines TRBV5-4 with TRBJ1-2, with D possibly being TRBD1 (6 bases). Germline CDR1 and CDR2: SGHNT and YYREEE (reference sequence). CDR3 length: 15 residues. V was trimmed by 4 bases and J by 1 base, leaving 14 bases between them. The CDR3 DNA is TGTGCCAGCAGCCCTTCGGGGGGCTTTAACTATGGCTACACCTTC. Its protein is CASSPSGGFNYGYTF. Drawing the rest from reference TRBV5-4 and TRBJ1-2, the complete variable domain is ETGVTQSPTHLIKTRGQQVTLRCSSQSGHNTVSWYQQALGQGPQFIFQYYREEENGRGNFPPRFSGLQFPNYSSELNVNALELDDSALYLCASSPSGGFNYGYTFGSGTRLTVV.

The CDR3 protein is CASSPSTNPGEQYF. In DNA form, the CDR3 reads TGTGCCAGCAGCCCCTCCACCAATCCGGGGGAGCAGTACTTC. The chain links TRBV6-6 to TRBJ2-7; the D gene is possibly TRBD2 (5 bases). V dropped 6 bases and J dropped 7 bases, with 19 bases sitting between them. This CDR3 is 14 amino acids long. Germline V lookup: CDR1 MNHNY, CDR2 SVGAGI (reference sequence).

The chain uses TRBV24-1 and TRBJ2-7, with unresolved D. Trimming shortened V by 3 bases and J by 0 bases, and 5 bases separated the two germline ends. This CDR3 spans 13 amino acids. Germline assignment: CDR1 KGHDR and CDR2 SFDVKD. This CDR3 reads CATSDPSSYEQYF. The CDR3 bases are TGTGCCACCAGTGATCCTAGCTCCTACGAGCAGTACTTC.

Only a few counts were recorded for this clonotype. The CDR3 reads CASSQDRTAYSNQPQHF. CDR3 sequence (DNA): TGCGCCAGCAGCCAAGATAGGACAGCTTATAGCAATCAGCCCCAGCATTTT. This chain links TRBV4-1 with TRBJ1-5, with a possible D match to TRBD1 (6 bases). CDR1 and CDR2 (germline): MGHRA, YSYEKL. This CDR3 comprises 17 residues. V lost 0 bases and J lost 0, with 12 bases in between.

This rearrangement joins TRBV3-1 to TRBJ2-7, with D uncertain. This CDR3 contains 13 residues. CDR1 and CDR2 from the germline V gene are LGHDT and YNNKEL (reference sequence). V was shortened by 1 base and J by 7 bases, with 11 bases between the two germline ends. CDR3 in amino acids: CASSQASVGEQYF. CDR3 in DNA: TGTGCCAGCAGCCAAGCATCGGTCGGGGAGCAGTACTTC.

The gene calls are TRBV4-2 and TRBJ1-3, with a tentative D call TRBD1 (6 bases). The ends were cut back, 1 base at V and 2 bases at J, with 9 bases in the middle. Germline V CDR1 and CDR2: LGHNA, YNFKEQ. The CDR3 is 15 amino acids. This CDR3 reads CASSQGGGAGNTIYF. CDR3 in DNA: TGTGCCAGCAGCCAAGGAGGGGGGGCTGGAAACACCATATATTTT.

Concerning this clonotype: One end of the junction fails to match germline, which may point to a read error. CDR3 nucleotide sequence: TGCAGCGTTGACTTGGCTAGTCACGAGCTGTACTTC. This encodes CSVDLASHELYF. The rearrangement links TRBV29-1 to TRBJ2-7; no definite D call. The CDR3 has 12 amino acids. Per the germline V gene, CDR1 is SQVTM and CDR2 is ANQGSEA.

The chain has TRBV12-3 or TRBV12-4 and TRBJ1-1, with D unclear. The V end lost 7 bases, the J end lost 1 base, and 10 bases lay between the germline ends. The CDR3 covers 13 residues. As DNA, the CDR3 is TGTGCCAGCACGAGGCGAAAGAACACTGAAGCTTTCTTT. Its protein product is CASTRRKNTEAFF.

The gene calls are TRBV18 and TRBJ2-7; 7 bases are a match to TRBD1. J lost 3 bases, V lost 3 bases, and 2 bases had no gene match. The germline V gene has CDR1 KGHSH and CDR2 LQKENI. The CDR3 is 13 residues long. DNA for the CDR3: TGTGCCAGCTCACCCCAGGGGGACTACGAGCAGTACTTC. Its translation: CASSPQGDYEQYF.

This clonotype has more than one count but fewer than ten. The chain has TRBV20-1 and TRBJ1-2, with D possibly TRBD1 on 5 matching bases. The CDR3 length is 13 residues. The germline V gene encodes CDR1 DFQATT and CDR2 SNEGSKA (reference sequence). Trimming cost V 5 bases and J 3 bases, with 13 bases left between them. DNA of the CDR3: TGCAGTGCTTGGGGGGGGGATTACTATGGCTACACCTTC. Encoded protein: CSAWGGDYYGYTF.

The rearrangement joins TRBV5-1 to TRBJ1-2, with 11 bases aligning to TRBD1. CDR1 SGHRS and CDR2 YFSETQ come from the germline V gene. J lost 8 bases, V lost 4 bases, and 7 bases had no gene match. This CDR3 spans 14 amino acids. CDR3 bases: TGCGCCAGCAGCCTGGACAGGGGGCGTCTCGGCTACACCTTC. Encoded protein: CASSLDRGRLGYTF.

The V call is TRBV12-3 or TRBV12-4, the J call TRBJ2-3; 7 bases fit TRBD1. J lost 11 bases, V lost 5 bases, and 10 bases had no gene match. CDR3 size: 13 residues. The CDR3 loop is CASSNTLQGLQYF. CDR3 coding DNA: TGTGCCAGCAGTAACACGTTACAGGGGTTGCAGTATTTT.

This clonotype was observed a few times. The chain couples TRBV12-3 or TRBV12-4 to TRBJ1-5, with 9 bases aligning to TRBD1. There are 17 residues in the CDR3. With V trimmed by 4 bases and J by 5 bases, 12 bases remained unmatched. The CDR3 DNA is TGTGCCAGCAGTTCCATTTCCGGGACAGGGTACGATCAGCCCCAGCATTTT. It specifies CASSSISGTGYDQPQHF.